The rows below give T cell receptor beta chains drawn from one sample of a study of T cell repertoires in cytomegalovirus infection. TCRdb ran MiXCR on the reads and lists one entry per CDR3 protein. The sample includes about 900,000 distinct CDR3 sequences, roughly 30% of them seen just once. Antigens for these TCRs are unknown. Sequencing used cultured CD8+ T cells from PBMCs, obtained from culture after CMV antigen stimulation. The receptor set was obtained from a human donor in good health (CMV status not recorded). Some clones in this sample may be carry-over from other donors' samples. CDR3s include the opening cysteine and the closing phenylalanine or tryptophan. The D gene is left open where the match is weak. A clone size is listed for some rows: how often the clone was seen (once, few, many), or a class if it is expanded.

abundance	v_gene	j_gene	d_gene	CDR3nt	CDR3aa
many	TRBV11-2	TRBJ1-6	TRBD1	TGTGCCAGCAGCTTATCGGGACAGGGCAACAATTCACCCCTCCACTTT	CASSLSGQGNNSPLHF
many	TRBV7-6	TRBJ2-7	TRBD1	TGTGCCAGCAGTCCGAACCCGGGACAGGGGTCCTACGAGCAGTACTTC	CASSPNPGQGSYEQYF
few	TRBV12-3/TRBV12-4	TRBJ2-3	.	TGTGCCAGCACCATTGCGGGGTTAGAAGATACGCAGTATTTT	CASTIAGLEDTQYF
few	TRBV10-3	TRBJ1-2	.	TGTGCCATCAGAACCGGTCCGAGAGGCTACACCTTC	CAIRTGPRGYTF
few	TRBV28	TRBJ1-5	.	TGTGCCAGCAGTTTTCCCAGGACATCCAGCAATCAGCCCCAGCATTTT	CASSFPRTSSNQPQHF
.	TRBV7-3	TRBJ2-2	.	TGTGCCAGCAGCAACCGGGGGGACAGCCCCCGTATTATAGGGGAGCTGTTTTTT	CASSNRGDSPRIIGELFF
few	TRBV29-1	TRBJ2-2	TRBD2	TGCAGCGCTGGGGGAGGGCAGGTCAACACCGGGGAGCTGTTTTTT	CSAGGGQVNTGELFF
few	TRBV20-1	TRBJ2-1	TRBD1	TGCAGTGCTAGATTTAGTAAGGGACAGGGGGCCTACAATGAGCAGTTCTTC	CSARFSKGQGAYNEQFF
.	TRBV6-1	TRBJ2-5	.	TGTGCCAGCAGTGAGAGACAGTTCCAAGAGACCCAGTACTTC	CASSERQFQETQYF
many	TRBV7-9	TRBJ1-2	.	TGTGCCAGCATCGAACCTGGGGGGAGTAACTATGGCTACACCTTC	CASIEPGGSNYGYTF
few	TRBV7-9	TRBJ2-7	TRBD1	TGTGCCAGCAGCTTATCTCCGGGACAGCCTCGTTTGGAGCAGTACTTC	CASSLSPGQPRLEQYF
.	TRBV20-1	TRBJ1-1	TRBD1	TGCAGTGCTATGAAGACAGGGTCGTACACTGAAGCTTTCTTT	CSAMKTGSYTEAFF
.	TRBV5-6	TRBJ1-5	.	TGTGCCAGCAGCTCCGGACAGAATCCTAGCAATCAGCCCCAGCATTTT	CASSSGQNPSNQPQHF
few	TRBV27	TRBJ1-4	.	TGTGCCAGCAGGGTTGAGGGGTCGCATGAAAAACTGTTTTTT	CASRVEGSHEKLFF
.	TRBV4-1	TRBJ1-3	TRBD1	TGCGCCAGCAGCCAAACGGACAGGGTTACTGGAAACACCATATATTTT	CASSQTDRVTGNTIYF
many	TRBV7-8	TRBJ2-1	.	TGTGCCAGCAGCTTAGGGGCAGGAAGATTCAATGAGCAGTTCTTC	CASSLGAGRFNEQFF
.	TRBV20-1	TRBJ2-7	TRBD1	TGCAGTGCTAGAGTTTCGGACAGGGAGCGGCTTCAATCGGACGAGCAGTACTTC	CSARVSDRERLQSDEQYF
.	TRBV6-6	TRBJ1-2	.	TGTGCCAGCAGTTACGTGGGACACCCTAACTATGGCTACACCTTC	CASSYVGHPNYGYTF
.	TRBV20-1	TRBJ2-2	.	TGCAGTGCTAGGAATAGGTCCCTCAGGGAGCTGTTTTTT	CSARNRSLRELFF
.	TRBV2	TRBJ2-5	.	TGTGCCAGCAGTGAAAAGGAAGAGACCCAGTACTTC	CASSEKEETQYF
few	TRBV4-1	TRBJ2-3	.	TGCGCCAGCAGCCAACTGACAAGTACGATCACAGATACGCAGTATTTT	CASSQLTSTITDTQYF
.	TRBV7-9	TRBJ1-2	.	TGTGCCAGCAGCTCCGCGGACGGAAACTATGGCTACACCTTC	CASSSADGNYGYTF
.	TRBV7-8	TRBJ2-3	TRBD2	TGTGCCAGCAGCTTAAACCCCGCCCTAGCGGGGGGCGAAGATACGCAGTATTTT	CASSLNPALAGGEDTQYF
.	TRBV19	TRBJ2-4	.	TGTGCCAGTAGATCAGGGTGGAACATTCAGTACTTC	CASRSGWNIQYF
few	TRBV7-8	TRBJ1-3	.	TGTGCCAGCAGCTCTAGTAGGAGAAACACCATATATTTT	CASSSSRRNTIYF
.	TRBV2	TRBJ1-6	.	TGTGCCAGCAGTGATCGGGGCGGGACTTTTAGGGATTCACCCCTCCACTTT	CASSDRGGTFRDSPLHF
few	TRBV15	TRBJ2-7	TRBD1	TGTGCCACCAGCAGAGGGGACAGGACCTACGAGCAGTACTTC	CATSRGDRTYEQYF
.	TRBV6-6	TRBJ1-1	TRBD1	TGTGCCAGCAGTTACGAGACAGGGGGCTTAGCTGAAGCTTTCTTT	CASSYETGGLAEAFF
once	TRBV27	TRBJ1-6	.	TGTGCCAGCAGGCCGGGCCAGTCCGGTTCACCCCTCCACTTT	CASRPGQSGSPLHF
.	TRBV20-1	TRBJ2-3	TRBD2	TGCAGTGCTAGACCCGTCGGGGCTAGCGGGGGCGCCGCGGTCCCTCGCACAGATACGCAGTATTTT	CSARPVGASGGAAVPRTDTQYF